Each of the 27 T cell receptor beta chains below was sequenced from the same sample in a study of shared clonotypes between healthy human individuals. TCRdb keeps only in-frame clones here, not all; method: immunoSEQ multiplex PCR. The data show around 320,000 clones, around 86% seen once. The sequencing sample was made of memory CD8+ T cells sorted from blood. Subset in this sample: CD45RO+ cells pooled with CCR7-negative TemRA cells. These receptors originate from a man younger than 30 in good health.

The J gene is TRBJ2-7, the V gene TRBV4-3; TRBD2 matches at 7 bases. The V segment lost 1 base and the J segment 0 bases; nucleotides outside the gene matches: 6. CDR3 length equals 16 residues. From germline, CDR1 is LGHNA and CDR2 YSLEER. The CDR3 loop is CASSQGGRASSYEQYF. CDR3 DNA: TGCGCCAGCAGCCAAGGAGGGAGGGCCAGCTCCTACGAGCAGTACTTC.

This clone was seen many times. The chain combines TRBV9 with TRBJ2-7, with 9 bases matching TRBD2. This CDR3 has 14 amino acids. Trimming removed 4 bases from V and 0 bases from J; junction bases left unmatched: 2. Germline CDR1 and CDR2: SGDLS and YYNGEE. This CDR3 is CASSPSGVSYEQYF. The CDR3 nucleotides read TGTGCCAGCAGCCCTAGCGGGGTCTCCTACGAGCAGTACTTC.

The rearrangement uses TRBV27 and TRBJ2-7; tentatively, D is TRBD2 (5 bases). CDR1 is MNHEY, CDR2 SMNVEV, per germline (reference sequence). V lost 6 bases, J lost 3 bases, and 15 bases lay in between. The CDR3 is 14 residues long. The CDR3 DNA reads as TGTGCCAGCAGAGCCTGGACGGGATACTACGAGCAGTACTTC. Encoded protein: CASRAWTGYYEQYF.

This sequence joins TRBV9 and TRBJ2-5; TRBD1 is a possible D gene (8 bases). V dropped 3 bases and J dropped 5 bases, with 17 bases sitting between them. Germline V gives CDR1 SGDLS, CDR2 YYNGEE. This CDR3 is 15 amino acids long. CDR3 sequence reads: CASSERGQGGETQYF. CDR3 sequence (DNA): TGTGCCAGCAGCGAGAGAGGACAGGGAGGGGAGACCCAGTACTTC. The variable domain in full, with the rest retrieved from reference TRBV9 and TRBJ2-5, is DSGVTQTPKHLITATGQRVTLRCSPRSGDLSVYWYQQSLDQGLQFLIQYYNGEERAKGNILERFSAQQFPDLHSELNLSSLELGDSALYFCASSERGQGGETQYFGPGTRLLVL.

V and J are TRBV4-3 and TRBJ1-3, with a possible D match to TRBD1 (5 bases). With 0 bases removed from V and 2 bases from J, the gap between germline ends came to 8 bases. The CDR3 covers 15 residues. Germline-derived CDR1 and CDR2 are LGHNA and YSLEER. CDR3 nucleotides: TGCGCCAGCAGCCAAGAAAGCAGGGCTGGAAACACCATATATTTT. It is translated as CASSQESRAGNTIYF.

This clone was counted ten times or more. The CDR3 nucleotides are TGCGCCAGCAGCCAAGTTCCCCCGGGGGCGATCACTGAAGCTTTCTTT. It translates to CASSQVPPGAITEAFF. This chain connects TRBV4-1 to TRBJ1-1, with D perhaps matching TRBD1 (6 bases). There are 16 residues in the CDR3. In germline, CDR1 is MGHRA, CDR2 YSYEKL. V was pared by 1 base and J by 4 bases, with 16 bases between.

V gene TRBV6-5 combines with J gene TRBJ2-4; either TRBD1 or TRBD2 may fit D (5 bases each). CDR1 and CDR2 (germline): MNHEY, SVGAGI. The CDR3 loop spans 14 amino acids. V gave up 6 bases and J gave up 5 bases, with 14 bases separating them. CDR3 protein: CASSLGVGENIQYF. In nucleotides, the CDR3 is TGTGCCAGCAGCCTAGGGGTGGGGGAAAACATTCAGTACTTC.

The V gene is TRBV6-6, the J gene TRBJ1-6; D call uncertain. Germline V gene data show CDR1 as MNHNY and CDR2 as SVGAGI (reference sequence). The germline V and J ends were trimmed by 2 bases and 8 bases, with 13 bases remaining between them. The CDR3 consists of 15 residues. The CDR3 sequence: CASSYVGESDSPLHF. CDR3 nucleotides: TGTGCCAGCAGTTACGTCGGGGAGTCTGATTCACCCCTCCACTTT.

Details on this clone: Germline is not matched at one junction end, which may reflect a read error. The gene calls are TRBV6-6 and TRBJ1-1; 7 bases map to TRBD1. CDR1 and CDR2 (germline): MNHNY, SVGAGI (reference sequence). CDR3 length: 12 amino acids. The CDR3: CAGAGGNTEAFF. The CDR3 nucleotides read TGCGCTGGAGCAGGGGGAAACACTGAAGCTTTCTTT.

V is TRBV10-3 and J is TRBJ2-1, with D possibly matching TRBD1 (6 bases). Germline-derived CDR1 and CDR2 are ENHRY and SYGVKD. This CDR3 is built from 16 residues. V was shortened by 5 bases and J by 8 bases, with 22 bases between the two germline ends. CDR3 protein: CAISFDRPSLGDEQFF. The CDR3 DNA reads TGTGCCATCAGTTTCGACAGGCCCTCACTAGGGGATGAGCAGTTCTTC.

A remark on this clone: Other DNA variants within this sample encode the same CDR3. V usage is TRBV10-3 and J usage is TRBJ2-5; D unclear. The CDR3 totals 11 residues. From germline, CDR1 is ENHRY and CDR2 SYGVKD. V was trimmed by 2 bases and J by 5 bases, leaving 3 bases between them. CDR3 in DNA: TGTGCCATCAGTGAGGGGGAGACCCAGTACTTC. Amino acid sequence: CAISEGETQYF.

This rearrangement joins TRBV5-1 to TRBJ2-1, with 13 bases that match TRBD2. The germline V gene has CDR1 SGHRS and CDR2 YFSETQ. J lost 6 bases, V lost 5 bases, and 8 bases had no gene match. This CDR3 has 16 amino acids. The CDR3 protein is CASRWTSGSMGNEQFF. CDR3 DNA sequence: TGCGCCAGCAGGTGGACTAGCGGGAGCATGGGCAATGAGCAGTTCTTC. The whole variable domain, filled in from reference TRBV5-1 and TRBJ2-1, reads KAGVTQTPRYLIKTRGQQVTLSCSPISGHRSVSWYQQTPGQGLQFLFEYFSETQRNKGNFPGRFSGRQFSNSRSEMNVSTLELGDSALYLCASRWTSGSMGNEQFFGPGTRLTVL.

This rearrangement joins TRBV28 to TRBJ1-2; D remains ambiguous. There are 12 residues in the CDR3. CDR1 is MDHEN and CDR2 is SYDVKM in the germline V gene. The V end was cut by 8 bases, the J end by 6 bases, with 13 bases between. The CDR3 DNA sequence: TGTGCCAGCTACGGGGTAGAGGATGGCTACACCTTC. It encodes CASYGVEDGYTF.

For the CDR3, the DNA is TGTGCCACCAGCAGAATGGGGTCAGGCTACGAGCAGTACTTC. The encoded protein is CATSRMGSGYEQYF. The rearrangement joins TRBV15 to TRBJ2-7; D not certain. Trimming pared 2 bases from V and 3 bases from J, leaving 11 bases between. The germline CDR1 and CDR2 sequences are LNHNV and YYDKDF (reference sequence). The CDR3 consists of 14 residues.

The V and J genes are TRBV4-1 and TRBJ1-6, with 10 bases aligning to TRBD1. With 0 bases clipped from V and 6 bases from J, the junction kept 14 bases outside the gene matches. Germline lookup yields CDR1 MGHRA and CDR2 YSYEKL. This CDR3 is built from 20 residues. CDR3 in amino acids: CASSQEGNWGQGFINSPLHF. For the CDR3, the DNA is TGCGCCAGCAGCCAAGAGGGCAATTGGGGACAGGGGTTCATTAATTCACCCCTCCACTTT.

With respect to this clone: Other nucleotide sequences from this sample produce the same CDR3. This sequence joins TRBV6-5 and TRBJ2-7; 8 nucleotides align to TRBD1. Germline-derived CDR1 and CDR2 are MNHEY and SVGAGI. V lost 6 bases and J lost 4; bases outside the gene matches: 5. This CDR3 spans 13 amino acids. The CDR3 sequence: CASSPTGGYEQYF. Here the CDR3 DNA reads TGTGCCAGCAGCCCAACAGGGGGATACGAGCAGTACTTC.

The genes are TRBV7-2 and TRBJ2-7; no firm D call. V shed 5 bases and J shed 5 bases, with 22 bases lying between them. This CDR3 is built from 16 residues. Germline V gives CDR1 SGHTA, CDR2 FQGNSA. This chain's CDR3 is CASSPISSLNPHEQYF. In DNA form, the CDR3 reads TGTGCCAGCAGCCCTATCTCCTCCTTAAACCCCCACGAGCAGTACTTC.

This clone was picked up one time. V is TRBV5-1 and J is TRBJ2-7, with D perhaps being TRBD1 or TRBD2 (5 bases each). CDR1 SGHRS and CDR2 YFSETQ come from the germline V gene. The CDR3 contains 17 residues. Trimming shortened V by 1 base and J by 5 bases, and 22 bases separated the two germline ends. CDR3 nucleotides: TGCGCCAGCAGCTTGAGAACCCTTCACCGGGGCATCCACGAGCAGTACTTC. It yields the protein CASSLRTLHRGIHEQYF.

This clone was observed a single time. V is TRBV27 and J is TRBJ2-2, with a possible D match to TRBD2 (5 bases). CDR1 and CDR2 (germline): MNHEY, SMNVEV (reference sequence). Trimming cost V 5 bases and J 0 bases, with 16 bases left between them. This CDR3 comprises 17 residues. For the CDR3, the DNA is TGTGCCAGCAGTCTCGGGGAAGCGGTAGCGAACACCGGGGAGCTGTTTTTT. Encoded protein: CASSLGEAVANTGELFF.

The J gene is TRBJ1-4, the V gene TRBV6-1, with 8 bases aligning to TRBD1. With 6 bases clipped from V and 7 bases from J, the junction kept 7 bases outside the gene matches. Looked up from germline, CDR1 is MNHNS and CDR2 is SASEGT. This CDR3 has 14 residues. CDR3 region: CASRYRGFSEKLFF. CDR3 DNA: TGTGCCAGCAGATACAGGGGGTTTAGTGAAAAACTGTTTTTT.

The chain links TRBV4-3 to TRBJ1-1; 9 bases match TRBD1. The V segment lost 1 base and the J segment 7 bases; nucleotides outside the gene matches: 7. The germline CDR1 and CDR2 sequences are LGHNA and YSLEER. The CDR3 consists of 15 residues. This CDR3 is CASSQVPYRGLEAFF. CDR3 coding DNA: TGCGCCAGCAGCCAAGTTCCTTACAGGGGGCTTGAAGCTTTCTTT.

This rearrangement joins TRBV29-1 to TRBJ2-5, with 10 bases lining up with TRBD2. Germline V gene sequence: CDR1 SQVTM, CDR2 ANQGSEA. The CDR3 is 14 residues long. V lost 2 bases to trimming and J lost 3 bases; unmatched junction nucleotides: 3. The CDR3 DNA reads TGCAGCGTTGAAAGTCTAGCGGGGGAAGAGACCCAGTACTTC. This sequence encodes CSVESLAGEETQYF.

This clone occurred once. The CDR3: CAWSWLAGRQETQYF. As DNA, the CDR3 is TGTGCCTGGAGTTGGCTAGCGGGACGTCAAGAGACCCAGTACTTC. The rearrangement uses TRBV30 and TRBJ2-5; TRBD2 agrees at 9 bases. In germline, CDR1 is GTSNPN, CDR2 SVGIG (reference sequence). The CDR3 sequence is 15 residues long. The J segment lost 2 bases and the V segment lost 2 bases, leaving 6 bases of the junction unmatched. Combining the CDR3 with reference TRBV30 and TRBJ2-5 gives the whole variable domain SQTIHQWPATLVQPVGSPLSLECTVEGTSNPNLYWYRQAAGRGLQLLFYSVGIGQISSEVPQNLSASRPQDRQFILSSKKLLLSDSGFYLCAWSWLAGRQETQYFGPGTRLLVL.

This sequence joins TRBV28 and TRBJ1-1; D uncertain. V was trimmed by 6 bases and J by 2 bases, leaving 16 bases between them. The CDR3 extends over 15 amino acids. Germline V gives CDR1 MDHEN, CDR2 SYDVKM. The CDR3 DNA follows: TGTGCCAGCAGCTCACCCTGGGGAGGCAACACTGAAGCTTTCTTT. Its protein is CASSSPWGGNTEAFF.

V and J are TRBV27 and TRBJ2-7; 8 bases agree with TRBD1. The V segment lost 0 bases and the J segment 4 bases; nucleotides outside the gene matches: 2. CDR1 MNHEY and CDR2 SMNVEV come from the germline V gene (reference sequence). The CDR3 extends over 14 amino acids. Here the CDR3 DNA reads TGTGCCAGCAGTTTATCGGGACAGGCGTACGAGCAGTACTTC. Its translation: CASSLSGQAYEQYF.

J is TRBJ2-1 and V is TRBV4-3; tentatively, D is TRBD2 (5 bases). The CDR3 consists of 15 residues. V lost 1 base and J lost 0, with 7 bases in between. The V gene's germline CDR1 is LGHNA and CDR2 YSLEER. The CDR3 bases are TGCGCCAGCAGCCAAGTAGCGACCTCCTACAATGAGCAGTTCTTC. Protein sequence: CASSQVATSYNEQFF.

On this clone itself: This specimen includes other DNA sequences encoding the same CDR3. The chain carries TRBV7-8 and TRBJ2-5; D is unresolved. V was trimmed by 3 bases and J by 2 bases, leaving 10 bases between them. Germline V gene lookup returns CDR1 SGHVS and CDR2 FQNEAQ. The CDR3 consists of 14 residues. CDR3 in amino acids: CASSFVSAQETQYF. Here the CDR3 DNA reads TGTGCCAGCAGCTTTGTATCAGCGCAAGAGACCCAGTACTTC. Full variable domain (remainder filled in from reference TRBV7-8 and TRBJ2-5): GAGVSQSPRYKVAKRGQDVALRCDPISGHVSLFWYQQALGQGPEFLTYFQNEAQLDKSGLPSDRFFAERPEGSVSTLKIQRTQQEDSAVYLCASSFVSAQETQYFGPGTRLLVL.